What follows is one TCR beta chain and its context. Its antigen remains unidentified. The data are from a study of shared clonotypes between healthy human individuals. Looking at the study overall: Each donor's CD8 memory used one plate, CD8 naive two, each CD4 subset three.

V shed 2 bases and J shed 9 bases, with 20 bases lying between them. The CDR3 is made up of 16 amino acids. The germline V gene encodes CDR1 SGHAT and CDR2 FQNNGV. Authors' analysis steps: For the immunoSEQ data, sequences were junction-only without quality scores, so filtering differed. This table comes from immunoSEQ multiplex PCR, and its TCRdb copy is limited to in-frame clones, with some not included. Clone size and the V and J calls come from that table; the DNA yielded D and trimming. Counted here are over a million clones, 95% to 99% occurring once; the ten biggest clones make up roughly 0.42%. Study-wide results and caveats: What rarefaction showed was incomplete sorted-subset sequencing despite large depth. Roughly 5% of naive CD4 clonotypes were common to a handful of donors.

What was sequenced was naive CD4+ T cells sorted from blood. Subset: CD45RA+ positively selected. This TCR was sampled from a man aged 30 to 39 in good health. The chain carries TRBV11-2 and TRBJ2-1, with D possibly being TRBD2 (6 bases). The CDR3 loop reads CASSLYELAFVTEQFF. CDR3 nucleotide sequence: TGTGCCAGCAGCTTATATGAACTAGCATTTGTCACTGAGCAGTTCTTC.